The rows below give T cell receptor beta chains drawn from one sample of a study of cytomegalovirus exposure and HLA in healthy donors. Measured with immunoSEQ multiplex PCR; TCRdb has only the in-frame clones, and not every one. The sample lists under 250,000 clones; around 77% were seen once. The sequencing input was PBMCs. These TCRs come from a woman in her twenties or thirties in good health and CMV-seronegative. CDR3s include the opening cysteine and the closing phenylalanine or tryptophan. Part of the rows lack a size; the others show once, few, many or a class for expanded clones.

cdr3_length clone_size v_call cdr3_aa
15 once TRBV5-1 CASFLMEGARDTQYF
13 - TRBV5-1 CASGGGGQETQYF
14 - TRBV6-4 CASSVAGETGELFF
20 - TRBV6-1 CASSALLAGRSTISTDTQYF
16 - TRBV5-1 CASRQPTGGSNTEAFF
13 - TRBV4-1 CASSQVGTGSKFF
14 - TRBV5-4 CASSFRRGQYEQYF
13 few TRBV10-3 CAIGLQGSVEQYF
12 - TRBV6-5 CATRRGDYGYTF
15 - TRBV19 CASSIFTGQGQPQHF
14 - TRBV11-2 CASSGHIGEGTQYF
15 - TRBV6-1 CASSELYRGDQPQHF
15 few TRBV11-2 CASSYSLATNEKLFF
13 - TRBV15 CATSRQRAGELFF
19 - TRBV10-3 CAISESTFLGQGSGYGYTF
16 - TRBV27 CASSLSGQVALWGYTF
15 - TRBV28 CASSLWREATDTQYF
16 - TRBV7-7 CASSLGIAGGSETQYF
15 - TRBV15 CATSSDRGRTYEQYF
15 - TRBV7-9 CASSPARGYYNGYTF